The 28 T cell receptor beta chains reported below all come from one sample, sequenced in a study of spatial heterogeneity in lung cancer (dated by TCRdb to the late 2010s). The time point label, read with the paper, signifies: sample taken at primary tumor resection. Library method: 5' RACE. Sequenced on a NextSeq 500. The public reads were run again by TCRdb, first through fastp at Q25 and then through MiXCR, and only productive beta chains were kept. One record per CDR3 amino acid sequence lists the most common genes and DNA. This sample lists about 15,000 distinct CDR3 sequences; 3% to 4.5% were detected once. Of the sample, around 9.6% falls within the top ten clones. Sequenced here: normal lung tissue next to the tumor, sampled at surgery. These receptors were obtained from a male donor with early-stage non-small cell lung cancer.

In its sample, this clonotype was seen many times. This beta chain turned up in a library designed for alpha chains; as an off-target read, its abundance says little. The chain joins TRBV15 to TRBJ2-3; D is ambiguous. This CDR3 contains 14 residues. V shed 0 bases and J shed 2 bases, with 6 bases lying between them. In germline, CDR1 is LNHNV, CDR2 YYDKDF (reference sequence). The CDR3 DNA is TGTGCCACCAGCAGAGAGCAGCTCACAGATACGCAGTATTTT. Encoded protein: CATSREQLTDTQYF.

This clonotype was seen ten or more times. This beta chain is an off-target read within a library intended for alpha chains, so its frequency means little. The chain recombines TRBV12-3 or TRBV12-4 with TRBJ1-6, with TRBD1 matching over 10 bases. The CDR3 length is 15 residues. The V segment lost 3 bases and the J segment 11 bases; nucleotides outside the gene matches: 7. The CDR3 bases are TGTGCCAGCAGTTTCTCCGGGACAGGGGTGGCACCCCTCCACTTT. This translates into CASSFSGTGVAPLHF.

This clonotype was seen many times. A library prepared for alpha chains yielded this beta chain as an off-target read; its size is of little meaning. The rearrangement links TRBV6-5 to TRBJ1-1; TRBD1 might be the D (5 bases). The CDR3 consists of 11 residues. V lost 4 bases, J lost 9 bases, and 9 bases lay in between. Germline V gene lookup returns CDR1 MNHEY and CDR2 SVGAGI. The CDR3 DNA sequence: TGTGCCAGCAGTTCGCAGGGTAAAGCTTTCTTT. This gives the protein CASSSQGKAFF.

The sample holds many counts of this clonotype. Little can be read into the size of this beta chain, an off-target read in a library designed for alpha chains. The chain carries TRBV24-1 and TRBJ1-5; 8 bases match TRBD1. The V gene end was trimmed by 3 bases and the J gene end by 8 bases; junction bases not matched to a gene: 11. This CDR3 contains 16 residues. Germline CDR1 KGHDR, CDR2 SFDVKD. The CDR3 sequence: CATSDNGQGQGEPQHF. For the CDR3, the DNA is TGTGCCACCAGTGATAACGGACAGGGCCAGGGGGAGCCCCAGCATTTT.

This clonotype came up many times. In a library made to pick up alpha chains, this beta chain is a stray read with a size that means little. This chain joins TRBV29-1 and TRBJ2-5; D is uncertain. Germline loops: CDR1 SQVTM, CDR2 ANQGSEA. This CDR3 region has 12 residues. Trimming shortened V by 5 bases and J by 4 bases, and 11 bases separated the two germline ends. The CDR3 loop is CSVLAVGETQYF. The CDR3 DNA sequence: TGCAGCGTTCTGGCCGTGGGAGAGACCCAGTACTTC.

This clonotype was recorded many times. One end of the junction varies from germline; a read error may be responsible. Found in a library prepared for alpha chains, this beta chain is an off-target read, and its abundance has little meaning. This chain uses TRBV7-7 with TRBJ2-1; D is perhaps TRBD2 (6 bases). The CDR3 is made up of 15 amino acids. CDR1 and CDR2 (germline): SSHAT, FNYEAQ (reference sequence). The CDR3 reads CASSLLAMPYNEQFF. The CDR3 DNA follows: TGTGCTAGCAGCTTACTAGCAATGCCCTACAATGAGCAGTTCTTC.

This clonotype was detected ten times or more. This beta chain turned up in a library designed for alpha chains; as an off-target read, its abundance says little. The V gene is TRBV10-2, the J gene TRBJ2-5; no definite D call. Germline lookup yields CDR1 WSHSY and CDR2 SAAADI. Trimming cost V 3 bases and J 0 bases, with 11 bases left between them. There are 15 residues in the CDR3. CDR3 DNA: TGCGCCAGCAGTGACCTTACGCGGTACCAAGAGACCCAGTACTTC. Translation gives CASSDLTRYQETQYF.

By frequency in the sample, this clonotype is large (0.1 to 1%). This beta chain lies outside the target of a library built for alpha chains; its clone size means little. The chain links TRBV6-5 to TRBJ2-2; D call uncertain. This CDR3 has 14 amino acids. CDR1 is MNHEY, CDR2 SVGAGI, per germline. V shed 7 bases and J shed 4 bases, with 13 bases lying between them. CDR3 nucleotide sequence: TGTGCCAGCAAGTTTCCAGCAGCCACCGGGGAGCTGTTTTTT. Translated, it gives CASKFPAATGELFF.

This clonotype was seen ten or more times. Because the library targeted alpha chains, this beta chain is an off-target read whose size means little. This chain connects TRBV4-1 to TRBJ2-3; 10 bases are a match to TRBD2. Unmatched junction bases numbered 10, after V lost 4 bases and J lost 0 bases. CDR1 and CDR2 (germline): MGHRA, YSYEKL. This CDR3 region has 18 residues. The CDR3 reads CASSRTAGTSVSTDTQYF. The CDR3 DNA sequence: TGCGCCAGCAGCCGAACCGCCGGGACTAGCGTTAGCACAGATACGCAGTATTTT.

There are many counts of this clonotype. Being off target in a library aimed at alpha chains, this beta chain has a size of little meaning. This chain connects TRBV6-5 to TRBJ1-1; unclear D gene. Germline V gene lookup returns CDR1 MNHEY and CDR2 SVGAGI. V was shortened by 1 base and J by 5 bases, with 5 bases between the two germline ends. This CDR3 comprises 12 residues. The CDR3 sequence: CASSYYSTEAFF. CDR3 nucleotides: TGTGCCAGCAGTTACTACAGTACTGAAGCTTTCTTT.

The table lists this clonotype with many counts. This beta chain appears as a stray read in a library generated for alpha chains; its size is not informative. The V call is TRBV20-1, the J call TRBJ2-7, with TRBD2 matching 7 bases. The CDR3 loop spans 17 amino acids. J was trimmed by 4 bases and V by 1 base; bases with no gene match: 16. The germline V gene encodes CDR1 DFQATT and CDR2 SNEGSKA (reference sequence). The CDR3 nucleotides are TGCAGTGCTAGAGTTGGTGGTGGGGGGGAAGTCCCTTACGAGCAGTACTTC. Protein: CSARVGGGGEVPYEQYF.

This clonotype is medium-sized. Since the library was made to target alpha chains, this beta chain is a stray read and its abundance is not meaningful. J is TRBJ2-7 and V is TRBV20-1; D gene ambiguous. Germline V gives CDR1 DFQATT, CDR2 SNEGSKA (reference sequence). Trimming shortened V by 3 bases and J by 6 bases, and 9 bases separated the two germline ends. This CDR3 has 11 amino acids. The CDR3 DNA reads TGCAGTGCTAGTCCTGCGTCCGAGCAGTACTTC. It specifies CSASPASEQYF.

Ten or more counts support this clonotype. Relative to the germline gene, one junction end is altered; a read error may explain this. In a library made to pick up alpha chains, this beta chain is a stray read with a size that means little. The chain carries TRBV7-7 and TRBJ1-1; D unclear. Germline CDR1 and CDR2: SSHAT and FNYEAQ (reference sequence). There are 13 residues in the CDR3. The CDR3 DNA reads as TGTGCTAGCAGCCCCCAGGAGAACACTGAAGCTTTCTTT. Its translation is CASSPQENTEAFF.

This clonotype was recorded at least ten times. This beta chain is an off-target read within a library intended for alpha chains, so its frequency means little. The J gene is TRBJ1-2, the V gene TRBV7-2; D not resolved. The V end lost 4 bases, the J end lost 5 bases, and 11 bases lay between the germline ends. CDR1 is SGHTA and CDR2 is FQGNSA in the germline V gene. The length of the CDR3 is 13 residues. CDR3 nucleotides: TGTGCCAGCAGCTCCTCAGCCCTTTATGGCTACACCTTC. This encodes CASSSSALYGYTF.

There are many counts of this clonotype. The library was built for alpha chains, so this beta chain is an off-target read and its size means little. The chain recombines TRBV12-3 or TRBV12-4 with TRBJ2-1; TRBD1 aligns across 7 bases. This CDR3 spans 14 amino acids. With 5 bases clipped from V and 8 bases from J, the junction kept 9 bases outside the gene matches. The CDR3 loop is CASSPWTGGDEQFF. Written as DNA, the CDR3 is TGTGCCAGCAGTCCCTGGACAGGCGGCGATGAGCAGTTCTTC.

The sample holds many counts of this clonotype. The library was designed around alpha chains, so this beta chain is a stray read whose abundance carries little weight. The chain is built from TRBV10-1 and TRBJ2-1, with TRBD2 identical over 10 bases. Trimming at V came to 0 bases and at J to 3 bases, leaving 2 bases not matched to a gene. Germline V gives CDR1 WNHNN, CDR2 SYGVQD (reference sequence). The CDR3 consists of 16 residues. The CDR3 coding sequence is TGCGCCAGCAGTGAGTCAAGGACTAGCGGCTACAATGAGCAGTTCTTC. This codes for CASSESRTSGYNEQFF.

This clonotype was picked up many times. Found in a library prepared for alpha chains, this beta chain is an off-target read, and its abundance has little meaning. The rearrangement joins TRBV20-1 to TRBJ2-3, with 9 bases fitting TRBD1. The CDR3 length is 17 residues. Germline trimming cut 4 bases from V and 3 bases from J; bases unmatched to any gene: 14. Germline CDR1 reads DFQATT; CDR2 reads SNEGSKA (reference sequence). CDR3 sequence (DNA): TGCAGTGCTACGACTACTCCCGGGACAGGGTGGACAGATACGCAGTATTTT. Translation: CSATTTPGTGWTDTQYF.

This clonotype was counted ten times or more. For a library built for alpha chains, this beta chain is a stray read; little rests on its size. The chain carries TRBV19 and TRBJ1-5; D ambiguous. The V end was cut by 4 bases, the J end by 0 bases, with 10 bases between. Germline assignment: CDR1 LNHDA and CDR2 SQIVND (reference sequence). This CDR3 region has 15 residues. CDR3: CASSKAGPSNQPQHF. For the CDR3, the DNA is TGTGCCAGTAGTAAGGCGGGCCCTAGCAATCAGCCCCAGCATTTT.

This clonotype was counted ten times or more. This beta chain slipped into a library made for alpha chains as a stray read, so its size is not meaningful. The CDR3 protein is CASSFATQNQPQHF. The CDR3 nucleotides read TGTGCCAGCAGTTTCGCTACACAGAATCAGCCCCAGCATTTT. The chain joins TRBV12-3 or TRBV12-4 to TRBJ1-5; D is unclear. Trimming took 3 bases from V and 4 from J, leaving 10 bases between them. This CDR3 is 14 amino acids long.

By sample share, this clonotype is medium-sized. This beta chain lies outside the target of a library built for alpha chains; its clone size means little. The V and J genes are TRBV5-1 and TRBJ2-7, with D perhaps matching TRBD1 or TRBD2 (5 bases each). CDR1 and CDR2 (germline): SGHRS, YFSETQ. V lost 4 bases and J 4 bases, leaving 21 bases between the germline ends. There are 16 residues in the CDR3. The DNA of the CDR3 is TGCGCCAGCAGCCCCCTTAGGGGAGTAGTCGCTTACGAGCAGTACTTC. Its protein product is CASSPLRGVVAYEQYF.

This clonotype is labeled as medium-sized (0.01 to 0.1%). This beta chain came through as a stray read in a library set up for alpha chains, and its size says little. This sequence joins TRBV12-3 or TRBV12-4 and TRBJ1-5, with TRBD1 matching 8 bases. This CDR3 has 14 amino acids. J was trimmed by 5 bases and V by 4 bases; bases with no gene match: 4. CDR3 DNA: TGTGCCAGCAGTTCCCAGGGGGCAGATCAGCCCCAGCATTTT. Encoded protein: CASSSQGADQPQHF.

Many counts were recorded for this clonotype. The library was prepared for alpha chains; this beta chain is a stray read, so its frequency means little. This CDR3 is CASSARQGSGETQYF. Here the CDR3 DNA reads TGTGCCAGCAGTGCGAGACAGGGGTCGGGAGAGACCCAGTACTTC. The V call is TRBV27, the J call TRBJ2-5; 8 bases map to TRBD1. The CDR3 is made up of 15 amino acids. Germline trimming cut 5 bases from V and 4 bases from J; bases unmatched to any gene: 9. CDR1 and CDR2 from the germline V gene are MNHEY and SMNVEV (reference sequence).

This clonotype came up many times. The library was built for alpha chains, so this beta chain is an off-target read and its size means little. CDR3 sequence (DNA): TGTGCCAGCTCGGGACTAGGGGACGAGCAGTACTTC. Translated: CASSGLGDEQYF. This chain connects TRBV2 to TRBJ2-7; 8 bases agree with TRBD2. Trimming took 8 bases from V and 5 from J; bases not matched to a gene: 5. The CDR3 runs to 12 residues. Germline values: CDR1 SNHLY, CDR2 FYNNEI.

This clonotype came up many times. This beta chain was picked up by a library intended for alpha chains and is off target, so its count carries little meaning. DNA of the CDR3: TGTGCCAGCAGCTTAGAAAGCCCTGAACTTGGCGCGCAGTATTTT. Amino acid sequence: CASSLESPELGAQYF. The chain couples TRBV7-2 to TRBJ2-3; the D is unclear. Germline V CDR1 and CDR2: SGHTA, FQGNSA. Trimming cost V 1 base and J 10 bases, with 18 bases left between them. CDR3 length: 15 amino acids.

There are many counts of this clonotype. This beta chain is an unintended read in a library built for alpha chains; its size means little. The chain is built from TRBV11-2 and TRBJ2-1, with 9 bases identical to TRBD2. The CDR3 loop spans 14 amino acids. The germline V gene encodes CDR1 SGHAT and CDR2 FQNNGV. V trimming: 4 bases; J trimming: 9 bases; junction bases outside the gene matches: 7. The CDR3 is CASSWAGGPGEQFF. The CDR3 DNA sequence: TGTGCCAGCAGCTGGGCGGGAGGGCCGGGTGAGCAGTTCTTC.

This clonotype has a count of ten or more. This beta chain was picked up by a library intended for alpha chains and is off target, so its count carries little meaning. V and J are TRBV7-2 and TRBJ2-1, with TRBD2 matching over 14 bases. The CDR3 extends over 14 amino acids. V was clipped by 8 bases and J by 8 bases; unmatched bases: 5. The V gene's germline CDR1 is SGHTA and CDR2 FQGNSA. The CDR3 region is CASLPGLAGDEQFF. The CDR3 nucleotides read TGTGCCAGCCTTCCGGGACTAGCGGGAGATGAGCAGTTCTTC.

This clonotype was detected ten times or more. This beta chain is an unintended read in a library built for alpha chains; its size means little. The V and J genes are TRBV6-2 or TRBV6-3 and TRBJ2-2, with TRBD1 identical over 8 bases. The CDR3 spans 15 residues. V was clipped by 2 bases and J by 6 bases; unmatched bases: 5. Germline CDR1 reads MNHEY; CDR2 reads SVGEGT. The DNA for the CDR3 is TGTGCCAGCAGTTACCCCAGGGGGCGGGCCGGGGAGCTGTTTTTT. It translates to CASSYPRGRAGELFF.

This clonotype was seen a few times. A library made for alpha chains picked up this beta chain off target, so its size means little. V usage is TRBV5-4 and J usage is TRBJ1-2; D not resolved. V lost 3 bases and J lost 2, with 8 bases in between. The CDR3 has 13 amino acids. CDR1 SGHNT and CDR2 YYREEE come from the germline V gene (reference sequence). In nucleotides, the CDR3 is TGTGCCAGCAGCTCGCCGGGAAACTATGGCTACACCTTC. Translated: CASSSPGNYGYTF.